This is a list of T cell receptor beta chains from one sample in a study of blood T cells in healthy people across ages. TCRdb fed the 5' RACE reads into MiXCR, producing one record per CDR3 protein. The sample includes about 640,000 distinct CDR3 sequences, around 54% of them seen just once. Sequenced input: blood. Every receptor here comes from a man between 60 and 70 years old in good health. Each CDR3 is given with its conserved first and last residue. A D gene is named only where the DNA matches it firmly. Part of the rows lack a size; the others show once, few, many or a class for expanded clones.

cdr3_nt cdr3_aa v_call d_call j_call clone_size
TGTGCCAGCAGTTACTCCCCCCATCCTACGCAGTATTTT CASSYSPHPTQYF TRBV6-2/TRBV6-3 - TRBJ2-3 few
TGTGCCAGCAGCCACCCAAAGGGGCAGGGGCAGAGCTCCTACAATGAGCAGTTCTTC CASSHPKGQGQSSYNEQFF TRBV3-1 - TRBJ2-1 -
TGCGCCAGCAGCCAGACCGGGACAACCAAAGAGACCCAGTACTTC CASSQTGTTKETQYF TRBV4-1 - TRBJ2-5 -
TGTGCCACCAGCAGAGCCGGACAGGGGGTCGAAAACATTCAGTACTTC CATSRAGQGVENIQYF TRBV15 TRBD1 TRBJ2-4 -
TGTGCCACCAGTGACTCTGGGGACCCAACAGATACGCAGTATTTT CATSDSGDPTDTQYF TRBV24-1 - TRBJ2-3 -
TGTGCCAGCGAGAGGGCCGGGGAGACCCAGTACTTC CASERAGETQYF TRBV28 - TRBJ2-5 -
TGCAGTGCTAGAGTGGTGACTAAAAAGACCCAGTACTTC CSARVVTKKTQYF TRBV20-1 - TRBJ2-5 -
TGTGCCAGCAGCTCGAGATATCCGGGGGCGGGAGGTGAGCAGTTCTTC CASSSRYPGAGGEQFF TRBV7-2 TRBD2 TRBJ2-1 -
TGCAGTGCTTTCCGACAGGTCGAGCCCTATCAGCCCCAGCATTTT CSAFRQVEPYQPQHF TRBV20-1 - TRBJ1-5 -
TGCAGCGTTGGGCGACAGACCTTCTACAATGAGCAGTTCTTC CSVGRQTFYNEQFF TRBV29-1 - TRBJ2-1 few
TGTGCCAGCAGTTTCCCGCAGGGTATCTCAGATACGCAGTATTTT CASSFPQGISDTQYF TRBV12-3/TRBV12-4 - TRBJ2-3 -
TGTGCCACCAGCAGAGTAGCGGGGGTCCCAGATACGCAGTATTTT CATSRVAGVPDTQYF TRBV15 TRBD2 TRBJ2-3 few
TGTGCCAGCAGCTGGGAGCAGGACGTTAACGAGCAGTACTTC CASSWEQDVNEQYF TRBV11-2 - TRBJ2-7 -
TGTGCAAGCAGCCCTGGACCGAGCTCCTACGGGCAGTACTTC CASSPGPSSYGQYF TRBV7-9 - TRBJ2-5 -
TGCGCCAGCAGCCAAGTAAGGGGTACGGACGAGCAGTACTTC CASSQVRGTDEQYF TRBV4-1 - TRBJ2-7 -
TGCAGTGCCACGGACGCCGGGGAGACCCAGTACTTC CSATDAGETQYF TRBV20-1 - TRBJ2-5 few
TGCGCCAGCAGCTTGGAAGCAGGGGATAGGGCAGATACGCAGTATTTT CASSLEAGDRADTQYF TRBV5-1 - TRBJ2-3 once
TGTGCCAGCAGTCAGGTAGGGGACTACCCCTACAATGAGCAGTTCTTC CASSQVGDYPYNEQFF TRBV7-2 TRBD2 TRBJ2-1 few
TGCAGTGCTAGGTCAGGGGGCGAGGGCACTGAAGCTTTCTTT CSARSGGEGTEAFF TRBV20-1 TRBD1 TRBJ1-1 -
TGCAGTGCTAGGCAACCAACAGGGGAAGAGACCCAGTACTTC CSARQPTGEETQYF TRBV20-1 TRBD1 TRBJ2-5 -
TGTGCCATCAGTGGAGGGACAGGGTTGTACGAGCAGTACTTC CAISGGTGLYEQYF TRBV10-3 TRBD1 TRBJ2-7 -
TGCGCCAGCAGCTTGGACCACAGGGGCCATTCACCCCTCCACTTT CASSLDHRGHSPLHF TRBV5-1 TRBD1 TRBJ1-6 -
TGTGCCAGCAGGAAAGGGAAAGGGGCGGCCAAAAACATTCAGTACTTC CASRKGKGAAKNIQYF TRBV4-2 - TRBJ2-4 -
TGTGCCAGCAGCTGGACAGGGGGCGACGATCAGCCCCAGCATTTT CASSWTGGDDQPQHF TRBV6-6 TRBD1 TRBJ1-5 -
TGTGCCAGCAGTGAAGACAGATACTATGGCTACACCTTC CASSEDRYYGYTF TRBV2 - TRBJ1-2 many
TGTGCCATCAGTGAAGAGCGGGGGTTACGCACAGATACGCAGTATTTT CAISEERGLRTDTQYF TRBV10-3 TRBD2 TRBJ2-3 many
TGTGCCAGCAGCCACCCGGGACTAGCGGCTGGGGCCAACGTCCTGACTTTC CASSHPGLAAGANVLTF TRBV3-1 TRBD2 TRBJ2-6 -
TGTGCCATCAGCGCGGGACAGGGAGATTATGGCTACACCTTC CAISAGQGDYGYTF TRBV10-3 TRBD1 TRBJ1-2 -
TGTGCCAGCAGGGGGACAGGGAGGAACGAGCAGTACTTC CASRGTGRNEQYF TRBV12-3/TRBV12-4 TRBD1 TRBJ2-7 -